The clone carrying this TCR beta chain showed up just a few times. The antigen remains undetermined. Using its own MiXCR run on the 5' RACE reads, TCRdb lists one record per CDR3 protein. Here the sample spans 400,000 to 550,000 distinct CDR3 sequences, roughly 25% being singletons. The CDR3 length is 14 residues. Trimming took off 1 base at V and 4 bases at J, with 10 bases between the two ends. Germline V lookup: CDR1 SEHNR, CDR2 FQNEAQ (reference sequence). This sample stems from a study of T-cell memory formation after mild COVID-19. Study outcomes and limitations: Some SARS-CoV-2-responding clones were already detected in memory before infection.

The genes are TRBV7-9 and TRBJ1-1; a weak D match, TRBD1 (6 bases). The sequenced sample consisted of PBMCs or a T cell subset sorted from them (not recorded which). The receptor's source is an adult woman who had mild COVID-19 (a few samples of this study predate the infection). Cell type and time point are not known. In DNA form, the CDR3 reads TGTGCCAGCAGCTTAGGGGGGGCAGGCACTGAAGCTTTCTTT. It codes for CASSLGGAGTEAFF.